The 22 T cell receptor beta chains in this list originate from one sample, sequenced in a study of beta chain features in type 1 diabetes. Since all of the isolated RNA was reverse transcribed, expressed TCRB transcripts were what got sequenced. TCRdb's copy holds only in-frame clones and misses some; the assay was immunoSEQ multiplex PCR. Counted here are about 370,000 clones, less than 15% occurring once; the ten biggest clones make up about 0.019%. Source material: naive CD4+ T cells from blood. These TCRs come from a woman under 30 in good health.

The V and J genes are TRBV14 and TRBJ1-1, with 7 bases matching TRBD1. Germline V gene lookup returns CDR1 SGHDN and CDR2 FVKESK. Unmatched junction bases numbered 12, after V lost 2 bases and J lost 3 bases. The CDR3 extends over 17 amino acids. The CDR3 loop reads CASSQRKGTAAYTEAFF. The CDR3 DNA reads TGTGCCAGCAGCCAACGAAAGGGGACAGCAGCCTACACTGAAGCTTTCTTT.

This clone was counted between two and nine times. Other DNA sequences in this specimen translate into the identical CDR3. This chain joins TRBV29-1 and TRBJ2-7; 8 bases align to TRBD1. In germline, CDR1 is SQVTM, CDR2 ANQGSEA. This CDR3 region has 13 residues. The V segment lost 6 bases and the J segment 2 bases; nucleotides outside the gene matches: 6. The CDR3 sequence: CSVGTGAPYEQYF. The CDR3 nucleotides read TGCAGCGTAGGGACAGGAGCTCCCTACGAGCAGTACTTC.

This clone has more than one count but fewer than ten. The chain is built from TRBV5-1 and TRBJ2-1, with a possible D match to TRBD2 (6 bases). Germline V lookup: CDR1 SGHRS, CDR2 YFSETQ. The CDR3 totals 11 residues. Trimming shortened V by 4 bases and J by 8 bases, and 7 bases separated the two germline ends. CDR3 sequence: CASSREYEQFF. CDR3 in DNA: TGCGCCAGCAGCCGGGAGTATGAGCAGTTCTTC.

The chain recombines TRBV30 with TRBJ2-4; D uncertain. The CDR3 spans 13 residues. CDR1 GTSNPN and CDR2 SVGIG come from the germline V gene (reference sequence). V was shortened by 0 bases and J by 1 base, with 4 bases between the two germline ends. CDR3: CAWSVHAKNIQYF. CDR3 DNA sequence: TGTGCCTGGAGTGTACATGCCAAAAACATTCAGTACTTC. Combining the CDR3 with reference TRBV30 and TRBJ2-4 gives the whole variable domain SQTIHQWPATLVQPVGSPLSLECTVEGTSNPNLYWYRQAAGRGLQLLFYSVGIGQISSEVPQNLSASRPQDRQFILSSKKLLLSDSGFYLCAWSVHAKNIQYFGAGTRLSVL.

CDR3 residues: CASSPQGVLSYEQYF. The CDR3 coding sequence is TGTGCCAGCTCACCGCAGGGGGTGCTCTCCTACGAGCAGTACTTC. The rearrangement links TRBV18 to TRBJ2-7; 7 bases align to TRBD1. Germline CDR1 and CDR2: KGHSH and LQKENI. V dropped 3 bases and J dropped 0; count of bases not matched to a gene: 5. CDR3 length: 15 amino acids.

The CDR3 reads CASRGGNADTQYF. DNA of the CDR3: TGTGCCAGCAGAGGCGGGAACGCAGATACGCAGTATTTT. The genes are TRBV6-5 and TRBJ2-3; D is possibly TRBD2 (6 bases). Germline-derived CDR1 and CDR2 are MNHEY and SVGAGI. With 6 bases removed from V and 4 bases from J, the gap between germline ends came to 11 bases. The CDR3 sequence is 13 residues long.

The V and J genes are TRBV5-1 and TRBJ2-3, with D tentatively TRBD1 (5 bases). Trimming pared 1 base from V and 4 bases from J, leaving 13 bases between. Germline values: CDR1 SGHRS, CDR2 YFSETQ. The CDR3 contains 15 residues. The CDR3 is CASSLLATEADTQYF. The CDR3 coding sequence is TGCGCCAGCAGCTTGCTTGCGACAGAAGCAGATACGCAGTATTTT.

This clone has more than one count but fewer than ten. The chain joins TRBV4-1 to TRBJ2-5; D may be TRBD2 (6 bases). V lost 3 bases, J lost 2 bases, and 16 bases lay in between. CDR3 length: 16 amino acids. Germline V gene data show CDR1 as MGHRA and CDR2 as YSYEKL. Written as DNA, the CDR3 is TGCGCCAGCAGCCAGACTATCACCGGGAGTCAAGAGACCCAGTACTTC. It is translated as CASSQTITGSQETQYF.

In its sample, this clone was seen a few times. CDR3 residues: CASSRLLGARDEQYF. DNA for the CDR3: TGTGCCAGCAGCAGGCTTTTGGGGGCGCGGGACGAGCAGTACTTC. The chain joins TRBV7-2 to TRBJ2-7, with D possibly being TRBD1 (6 bases). Germline V gene data show CDR1 as SGHTA and CDR2 as FQGNSA. The ends were cut back, 5 bases at V and 5 bases at J, with 19 bases in the middle. This CDR3 comprises 15 residues.

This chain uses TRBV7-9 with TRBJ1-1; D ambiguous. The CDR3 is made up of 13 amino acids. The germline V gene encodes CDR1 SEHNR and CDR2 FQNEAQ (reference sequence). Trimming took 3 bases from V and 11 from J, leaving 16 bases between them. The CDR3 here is CASSLYNEVVAFF. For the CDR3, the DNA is TGTGCCAGCAGCTTGTACAATGAGGTTGTGGCTTTCTTT.

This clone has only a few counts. The CDR3 nucleotides are TGTGCCAGCACCCGGACTACTGACCTGAATGAGCAGTTCTTC. Residues: CASTRTTDLNEQFF. J is TRBJ2-1 and V is TRBV7-2; possible D gene TRBD2, 6 bases. CDR3 length: 14 amino acids. The V end lost 7 bases, the J end lost 7 bases, and 17 bases lay between the germline ends. Germline values: CDR1 SGHTA, CDR2 FQGNSA.

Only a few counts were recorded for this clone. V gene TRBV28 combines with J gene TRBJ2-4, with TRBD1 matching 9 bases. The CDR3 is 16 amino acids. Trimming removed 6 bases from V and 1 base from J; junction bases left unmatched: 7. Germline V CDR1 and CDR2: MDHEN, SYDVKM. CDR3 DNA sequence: TGTGCCAGCAGCGAACTACAGGGGGCGGCCAAAAACATTCAGTACTTC. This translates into CASSELQGAAKNIQYF. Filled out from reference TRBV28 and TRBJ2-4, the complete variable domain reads DVKVTQSSRYLVKRTGEKVFLECVQDMDHENMFWYRQDPGLGLRLIYFSYDVKMKEKGDIPEGYSVSREKKERFSLILESASTNQTSMYLCASSELQGAAKNIQYFGAGTRLSVL.

The DNA of the CDR3 is TGTGCCAGTACCAGGGCTATCGGCCCCCTAGTTGACAATGAGCAGTTCTTC. It codes for CASTRAIGPLVDNEQFF. The rearrangement links TRBV19 to TRBJ2-1; TRBD1 might be the D (5 bases). V lost 7 bases, J lost 5 bases, and 24 bases lay in between. CDR1 and CDR2 from the germline V gene are LNHDA and SQIVND (reference sequence). The CDR3 runs 17 residues.

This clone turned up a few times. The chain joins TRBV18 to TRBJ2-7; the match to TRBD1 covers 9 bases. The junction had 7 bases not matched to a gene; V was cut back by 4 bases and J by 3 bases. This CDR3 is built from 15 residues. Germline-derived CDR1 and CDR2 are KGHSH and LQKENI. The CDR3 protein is CASSLGTGNNYEQYF. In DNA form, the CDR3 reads TGTGCCAGCTCACTTGGGACAGGGAACAACTACGAGCAGTACTTC.

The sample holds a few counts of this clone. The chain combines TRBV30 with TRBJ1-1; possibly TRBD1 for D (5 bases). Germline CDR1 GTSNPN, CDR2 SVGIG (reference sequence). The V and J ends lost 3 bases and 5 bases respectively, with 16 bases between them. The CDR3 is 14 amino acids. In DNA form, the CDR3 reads TGTGCCTGGAGATCACGGGGGGTAAGAACTGAAGCTTTCTTT. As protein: CAWRSRGVRTEAFF.

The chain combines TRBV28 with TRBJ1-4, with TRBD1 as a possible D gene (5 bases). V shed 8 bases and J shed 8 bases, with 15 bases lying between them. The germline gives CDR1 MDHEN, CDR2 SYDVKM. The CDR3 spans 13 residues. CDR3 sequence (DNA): TGTGCCAGCGGATTGGGGCGCGGAGAAAAACTGTTTTTT. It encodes CASGLGRGEKLFF.

CDR3 DNA: TGTGCCAGCAGAATACTAGCGGGAGGGCCGCAATACCATGAGCAGTTCTTC. Encoded protein: CASRILAGGPQYHEQFF. The J gene is TRBJ2-1, the V gene TRBV27; TRBD2 agrees at 13 bases. The germline CDR1 and CDR2 sequences are MNHEY and SMNVEV (reference sequence). The V segment lost 6 bases and the J segment 8 bases; nucleotides outside the gene matches: 13. The CDR3 loop spans 17 amino acids.

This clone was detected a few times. CDR3 amino acids: CASSLLGIDEQYF. In DNA form, the CDR3 reads TGTGCCAGCAGCTTACTAGGTATTGACGAGCAGTACTTC. The chain combines TRBV7-9 with TRBJ2-7; D is uncertain. The V end was cut by 2 bases, the J end by 5 bases, with 10 bases between. CDR1 SEHNR and CDR2 FQNEAQ come from the germline V gene (reference sequence). The CDR3 spans 13 residues.

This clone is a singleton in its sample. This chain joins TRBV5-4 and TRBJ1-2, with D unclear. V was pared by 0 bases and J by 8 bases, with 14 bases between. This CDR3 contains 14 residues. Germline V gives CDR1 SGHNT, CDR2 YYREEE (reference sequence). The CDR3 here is CASSLVSDTVGYTF. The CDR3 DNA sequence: TGTGCCAGCAGCTTGGTGTCCGACACGGTCGGCTACACCTTC.

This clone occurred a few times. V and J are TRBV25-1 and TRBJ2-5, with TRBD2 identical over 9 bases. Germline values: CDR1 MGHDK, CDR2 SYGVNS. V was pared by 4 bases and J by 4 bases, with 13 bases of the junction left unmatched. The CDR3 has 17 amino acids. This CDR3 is CASSGGLGSGSGETQYF. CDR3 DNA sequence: TGTGCCAGCAGTGGGGGTCTCGGTAGCGGGAGTGGAGAGACCCAGTACTTC.

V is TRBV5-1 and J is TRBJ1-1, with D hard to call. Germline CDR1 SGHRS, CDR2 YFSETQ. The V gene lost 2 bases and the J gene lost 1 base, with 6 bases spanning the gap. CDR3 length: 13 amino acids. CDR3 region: CASSFLENTEAFF. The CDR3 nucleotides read TGCGCCAGCAGCTTCCTAGAGAACACTGAAGCTTTCTTT. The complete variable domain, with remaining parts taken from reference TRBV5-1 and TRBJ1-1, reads KAGVTQTPRYLIKTRGQQVTLSCSPISGHRSVSWYQQTPGQGLQFLFEYFSETQRNKGNFPGRFSGRQFSNSRSEMNVSTLELGDSALYLCASSFLENTEAFFGQGTRLTVV.

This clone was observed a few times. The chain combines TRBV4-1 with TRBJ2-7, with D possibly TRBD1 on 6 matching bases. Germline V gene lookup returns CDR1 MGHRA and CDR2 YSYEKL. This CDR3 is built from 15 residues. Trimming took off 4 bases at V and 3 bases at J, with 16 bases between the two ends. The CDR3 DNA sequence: TGCGCCAGCAGCCGGGCCCAAGGGGGAGTCTACGAGCAGTACTTC. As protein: CASSRAQGGVYEQYF.